The clone carrying this T cell receptor beta chain has ten or more counts. Antigen unknown. Germline assignment: CDR1 SQVTM and CDR2 ANQGSEA. Losses at the gene ends were 5 bases for V and 0 bases for J; bases not matched to a gene: 4. CDR3 length: 15 residues. This sample is drawn from a study of CD8 T cells in ankylosing spondylitis. Overall study findings and caveats: Relatively scarce in peripheral blood, disease-linked clones were CD8+. Made up of 7 to 9 highly homologous variants, a TCR beta motif appeared characteristic of ankylosing spondylitis blood.

TCRdb reprocessed the 5' RACE reads via MiXCR and lists one record per CDR3 protein. The sample gives fewer than 550,000 distinct CDR3 sequences, approximately 5.3% of which show up once; around 3.6% is in the top ten. This receptor was identified in a male donor with ankylosing spondylitis. This rearrangement joins TRBV29-1 to TRBJ2-3; 11 bases are a match to TRBD1. The source material was blood, either unsorted or a sorted T cell fraction (not recorded which). CDR3: CSVTGTGGSTDTQYF. Written as DNA, the CDR3 is TGCAGCGTTACCGGGACAGGGGGAAGCACAGATACGCAGTATTTT.